Sequencing of this T cell receptor beta chain was carried out in a study of T cell repertoires in cytomegalovirus infection. Across the study: Well-studied HLA-B-restricted epitopes and recently identified HLA-C-restricted epitopes of CMV were both used in the study. Both a matching HLA type and CMV infection were indicated by public TCR beta signatures.

Each CDR3 protein gets one entry after TCRdb re-called the reads with MiXCR. The data hold fewer than 350,000 distinct CDR3 sequences, with roughly 28% observed a single time. The study, taken as a whole, reports: CMV carriers with the relevant HLA were identified by cumulative public TCR beta family frequency. CMV-specific HLA-C-restricted TCR beta clonotypes dominated the ex vivo response.

Losses at the gene ends were 3 bases for V and 4 bases for J; bases not matched to a gene: 9. In germline, CDR1 is SGHVS, CDR2 FNYEAQ. The CDR3 covers 16 residues. This clonotype has ten or more counts. Its antigen is as yet unknown. Specimen: cultured PBMCs, collected from culture after CMV antigen stimulation. The origin of this receptor is a human donor in good health (CMV status not recorded). Some clones in this sample may be carry-over from other donors' samples. The chain links TRBV7-6 to TRBJ1-1, with 9 nucleotides matching TRBD1. CDR3 amino acids: CASSFRTGEGGTEAFF. The CDR3 coding sequence is TGTGCCAGCAGCTTCAGGACAGGGGAGGGCGGCACTGAAGCTTTCTTT. Full variable domain (remainder filled in from reference TRBV7-6 and TRBJ1-1): GAGVSQSPRYKVTKRGQDVALRCDPISGHVSLYWYRQALGQGPEFLTYFNYEAQQDKSGLPNDRFSAERPEGSISTLTIQRTEQRDSAMYRCASSFRTGEGGTEAFFGQGTRLTVV.